The 30 T cell receptor beta chains presented below share a single source sample, sequenced in a study of response to subunit inactivated influenza vaccine. In TCRdb, the RT-PCR reads were re-called with MiXCR into one record per CDR3 protein. The sample lists some 300,000 distinct CDR3 sequences, about 20% occurring once. Sequencing used PBMCs from blood, obtained 21 months after vaccination. The receptor set was obtained from a man between 50 and 69 years old who received an inactivated influenza vaccine.

The rearrangement uses TRBV20-1 and TRBJ2-1; perhaps TRBD2 as D (5 bases). Germline V CDR1 and CDR2: DFQATT, SNEGSKA (reference sequence). The V gene lost 6 bases and the J gene lost 10 bases, with 19 bases spanning the gap. CDR3 length: 13 residues. CDR3 bases: TGCAGTGCCGGGTCGGACTCCTCCGGCGAGCAGTTCTTC. Translating gives CSAGSDSSGEQFF.

This clonotype has just a few counts. The chain couples TRBV7-9 to TRBJ1-1; the D gene is possibly TRBD1 (5 bases). CDR1 and CDR2 (germline): SEHNR, FQNEAQ (reference sequence). Trimming pared 5 bases from V and 0 bases from J, leaving 19 bases between. The CDR3 is 17 residues long. As DNA, the CDR3 is TGTGCCAGCAGCCTTAGGGCGGGGGGGTGGATGAACACTGAAGCTTTCTTT. Its translation: CASSLRAGGWMNTEAFF.

The genes are TRBV23-1 and TRBJ2-4; D not certain. TRBV23-1 is labeled an ORF, and its function is uncertain. V was cut by 8 bases and J by 3 bases, with 8 bases left in between. The CDR3 is 12 residues long. The CDR3 sequence is CASSRSKNIQYF. The CDR3 bases are TGCGCCAGCTCGCGGAGCAAAAACATTCAGTACTTC.

This chain joins TRBV7-8 and TRBJ1-1; no firm D call. Germline V gives CDR1 SGHVS, CDR2 FQNEAQ. The CDR3 totals 18 residues. V was shortened by 5 bases and J by 0 bases, with 22 bases between the two germline ends. The CDR3 region is CASSGSDRSADLNTEAFF. The CDR3 region has the DNA TGTGCCAGCAGCGGCAGTGACCGAAGCGCCGATTTGAACACTGAAGCTTTCTTT.

This clonotype was recorded many times. The V call is TRBV27, the J call TRBJ1-1, with 10 bases lining up with TRBD1. After removal of 4 bases from V and 5 bases from J, the junction contained 4 bases not matched to a gene. Looked up from germline, CDR1 is MNHEY and CDR2 is SMNVEV (reference sequence). This CDR3 is built from 14 residues. The CDR3 region is CASSYGTGETEAFF. In nucleotides, the CDR3 is TGTGCCAGCAGTTATGGGACAGGGGAAACTGAAGCTTTCTTT.

This clonotype was detected only a few times. The rearrangement uses TRBV11-2 and TRBJ1-2, with 8 bases lining up with TRBD1. This CDR3 spans 13 amino acids. V was pared by 4 bases and J by 7 bases, with 5 bases of the junction left unmatched. Per germline, CDR1 SGHAT and CDR2 FQNNGV. The CDR3 DNA reads TGTGCCAGCAGCTCGGAGACAGGGGCTGGCTACACCTTC. Protein sequence: CASSSETGAGYTF.

The sample holds a few counts of this clonotype. The chain employs TRBV9 and TRBJ1-1; D is perhaps TRBD1 (5 bases). The CDR3 loop spans 15 amino acids. Trimming cost V 2 bases and J 5 bases, with 16 bases left between them. Germline lookup yields CDR1 SGDLS and CDR2 YYNGEE. As DNA, the CDR3 is TGTGCCAGCAGCGTTATAGTCACCGAGGGGACTGAAGCTTTCTTT. It is translated as CASSVIVTEGTEAFF.

This clonotype was counted a few times. This chain connects TRBV10-3 to TRBJ2-7; D not certain. Germline CDR1 ENHRY, CDR2 SYGVKD. The ends were cut back, 6 bases at V and 4 bases at J, with 10 bases in the middle. The CDR3 loop spans 12 amino acids. CDR3 in amino acids: CAIRGNGYEQYF. For the CDR3, the DNA is TGTGCCATCAGGGGGAACGGGTACGAGCAGTACTTC.

This rearrangement joins TRBV5-5 to TRBJ1-3; D unclear. This CDR3 is 15 amino acids long. In germline, CDR1 is SGHKS, CDR2 YYEKEE (reference sequence). The germline V and J ends were trimmed by 4 bases and 4 bases, with 15 bases remaining between them. The CDR3 spells CASSGWRAEGNTIYF. CDR3 nucleotide sequence: TGTGCCAGCAGCGGATGGAGGGCGGAAGGAAACACCATATATTTT.

This clonotype was observed a few times. This chain links TRBV20-1 with TRBJ1-1; no clear D gene. The V end was cut by 0 bases, the J end by 5 bases, with 13 bases between. Germline V gene lookup returns CDR1 DFQATT and CDR2 SNEGSKA (reference sequence). This CDR3 comprises 14 residues. In DNA form, the CDR3 reads TGCAGTGCTAGAGATAGGCCCATGGATACTGAAGCTTTCTTT. This encodes CSARDRPMDTEAFF.

This chain connects TRBV12-3 or TRBV12-4 to TRBJ2-3; D ambiguous. The CDR3 runs to 16 residues. V lost 1 base and J lost 3, with 14 bases in between. CDR3: CASSLEFRAVTDTQYF. The DNA for the CDR3 is TGTGCCAGCAGTTTAGAATTTCGGGCGGTTACAGATACGCAGTATTTT.

This clonotype occurred a few times. The rearrangement uses TRBV5-1 and TRBJ2-3, with a weak D call TRBD2 (5 bases). The CDR3 has 14 amino acids. Between the trimmed V and J ends, which lost 4 bases and 2 bases, there was a span of 11 bases. Germline values: CDR1 SGHRS, CDR2 YFSETQ. The CDR3 protein is CASSHGIFTDTQYF. CDR3 DNA sequence: TGCGCCAGCAGCCACGGGATTTTCACAGATACGCAGTATTTT.

This clonotype appeared a few times. This sequence joins TRBV28 and TRBJ1-1; 7 nucleotides align to TRBD1. Germline trimming cut 4 bases from V and 2 bases from J; bases unmatched to any gene: 4. The CDR3 totals 14 residues. The germline V gene has CDR1 MDHEN and CDR2 SYDVKM. CDR3 DNA sequence: TGTGCCAGCAGTTCAGGGGGGGACAACACTGAAGCTTTCTTT. Translated: CASSSGGDNTEAFF.

The sample holds many counts of this clonotype. The chain couples TRBV7-9 to TRBJ1-2; maybe TRBD1 (6 bases). CDR3 length: 14 amino acids. V was pared by 0 bases and J by 6 bases, with 11 bases between. CDR1 is SEHNR and CDR2 is FQNEAQ in the germline V gene (reference sequence). CDR3 amino acids: CASSLAGPGDGYTF. The CDR3 DNA is TGTGCCAGCAGCTTAGCTGGCCCAGGGGATGGCTACACCTTC.

The chain joins TRBV20-1 to TRBJ1-4, with D uncertain. The CDR3 extends over 13 amino acids. Germline V gene lookup returns CDR1 DFQATT and CDR2 SNEGSKA (reference sequence). The CDR3 here is CRVLAGASEKLFF. The CDR3, as DNA: TGCAGAGTTCTGGCTGGAGCCTCTGAAAAACTGTTTTTT.

This clonotype turned up a few times. The gene calls are TRBV4-3 and TRBJ2-1; 7 nucleotides line up with TRBD2. CDR1 is LGHNA, CDR2 YSLEER, per germline. The CDR3 extends over 16 amino acids. The V gene end was trimmed by 0 bases and the J gene end by 10 bases; junction bases not matched to a gene: 12. Here the CDR3 reads CASSQEGGLTPIEQFF. CDR3 sequence (DNA): TGCGCCAGCAGCCAAGAGGGGGGACTAACCCCCATCGAGCAGTTCTTC.

This clonotype was seen at least ten times. Germline is not matched at one junction end, which may reflect a read error. The V call is TRBV5-1, the J call TRBJ2-1; TRBD2 is a possible D gene (6 bases). The CDR3 runs 15 residues. In germline, CDR1 is SGHRS, CDR2 YFSETQ. The chain's CDR3 is CASSLVGGSYNEQFF. In nucleotides, the CDR3 is TGTGCCAGCAGTTTAGTGGGGGGTTCCTACAATGAGCAGTTCTTC.

This clonotype was counted ten times or more. The V call is TRBV20-1, the J call TRBJ1-1; D call uncertain. The CDR3 is 12 amino acids. Trimming took off 3 bases at V and 3 bases at J, with 8 bases between the two ends. The germline CDR1 and CDR2 sequences are DFQATT and SNEGSKA (reference sequence). In DNA form, the CDR3 reads TGCAGTGCTAGGCCGGGGTACACTGAAGCTTTCTTT. Protein product: CSARPGYTEAFF.

V is TRBV7-2 and J is TRBJ1-1; no reliable D call. The CDR3 loop spans 15 amino acids. V dropped 4 bases and J dropped 2 bases, with 14 bases sitting between them. Germline loops: CDR1 SGHTA, CDR2 FQGNSA. The CDR3 sequence: CASSSAGVINTEAFF. In DNA form, the CDR3 reads TGTGCCAGCAGCTCAGCCGGGGTCATAAACACTGAAGCTTTCTTT.

Many counts were recorded for this clonotype. The chain employs TRBV4-3 and TRBJ1-2; unclear D gene. The CDR3 covers 15 residues. The V end was cut by 0 bases, the J end by 0 bases, with 8 bases between. The V gene's germline CDR1 is LGHNA and CDR2 YSLEER. The CDR3 DNA is TGCGCCAGCAGCCAAGAACTCGGGACTAACTATGGCTACACCTTC. As protein: CASSQELGTNYGYTF.

This clonotype has only a few counts. The chain joins TRBV29-1 to TRBJ1-4, with 8 nucleotides matching TRBD1. This CDR3 is built from 14 residues. From germline, CDR1 is SQVTM and CDR2 ANQGSEA. V lost 4 bases and J lost 7; bases outside the gene matches: 8. The CDR3 here is CSVALGTGGEKLFF. CDR3 nucleotides: TGCAGCGTTGCCCTCGGGACAGGTGGTGAAAAACTGTTTTTT.

The V call is TRBV29-1, the J call TRBJ1-1; TRBD1 might be the D (6 bases). V dropped 4 bases and J dropped 3 bases, with 18 bases sitting between them. Germline values: CDR1 SQVTM, CDR2 ANQGSEA. The CDR3 is 15 residues long. CDR3 sequence: CSVVWGPARDTEAFF. CDR3 DNA: TGCAGCGTTGTTTGGGGGCCCGCCAGAGACACTGAAGCTTTCTTT.

This sequence joins TRBV20-1 and TRBJ1-2; a possible D gene is TRBD1 (6 bases). Germline-derived CDR1 and CDR2 are DFQATT and SNEGSKA (reference sequence). This CDR3 has 16 amino acids. V lost 0 bases, J lost 7 bases, and 21 bases lay in between. The CDR3 here is CSARDVARGWNSGYTF. The CDR3 DNA sequence: TGCAGTGCTAGAGACGTGGCCAGGGGCTGGAATTCTGGCTACACCTTC.

This rearrangement joins TRBV29-1 to TRBJ2-5; a weak D match, TRBD2 (6 bases). In germline, CDR1 is SQVTM, CDR2 ANQGSEA. This CDR3 comprises 13 residues. V gave up 6 bases and J gave up 4 bases, with 15 bases separating them. The CDR3 here is CSVRDSLGETQYF. The CDR3, as DNA: TGCAGCGTAAGGGACTCCCTCGGAGAGACCCAGTACTTC.

The J gene is TRBJ1-1, the V gene TRBV6-1; D is unresolved. CDR1 and CDR2 from the germline V gene are MNHNS and SASEGT. This CDR3 region has 15 residues. Trimming removed 8 bases at V and 0 bases at J, with 16 bases between. The CDR3: CASDQALHLNTEAFF. The CDR3 DNA is TGTGCCAGCGACCAGGCTCTTCACTTGAACACTGAAGCTTTCTTT.

This clonotype was seen more than once but under ten times. This sequence joins TRBV3-1 and TRBJ1-5; 11 positions agree with TRBD1. V gave up 3 bases and J gave up 6 bases; unmatched junction bases: 4. This CDR3 is built from 15 residues. Germline CDR1 reads LGHDT; CDR2 reads YNNKEL (reference sequence). CDR3 DNA: TGTGCCAGCAGCCAGACCGGGACAGGGGGTCAGCCCCAGCATTTT. Its translation: CASSQTGTGGQPQHF.

V and J are TRBV7-8 and TRBJ2-1; D might be TRBD2 (6 bases). The germline V gene has CDR1 SGHVS and CDR2 FQNEAQ. The ends were cut back, 6 bases at V and 7 bases at J, with 16 bases in the middle. The CDR3 sequence is 14 residues long. This CDR3 reads CASRETSQLNEQFF. CDR3 nucleotide sequence: TGTGCCAGCAGGGAAACTAGCCAACTTAATGAGCAGTTCTTC.

This clonotype was observed a handful of times. V usage is TRBV4-2 and J usage is TRBJ1-1; D is unresolved. This CDR3 spans 14 amino acids. V lost 0 bases and J 7 bases, leaving 12 bases between the germline ends. Germline lookup yields CDR1 LGHNA and CDR2 YNFKEQ. The CDR3 region is CASSQDRKVGEAFF. The CDR3 DNA reads as TGTGCCAGCAGCCAAGATCGCAAGGTGGGTGAAGCTTTCTTT.

In its sample, this clonotype was seen a few times. The chain recombines TRBV28 with TRBJ1-5; 8 positions agree with TRBD1. The CDR3 totals 15 residues. The germline CDR1 and CDR2 sequences are MDHEN and SYDVKM. Unmatched junction bases numbered 11, after V lost 7 bases and J lost 6 bases. CDR3 sequence reads: CASTKTGVDAQPQHF. DNA of the CDR3: TGTGCCAGCACCAAGACAGGGGTGGACGCTCAGCCCCAGCATTTT.

The rearrangement links TRBV20-1 to TRBJ2-7; weak D call: TRBD2 (8 bases). The germline V gene has CDR1 DFQATT and CDR2 SNEGSKA (reference sequence). The CDR3 extends over 14 amino acids. V lost 2 bases and J lost 3, with 14 bases in between. As DNA, the CDR3 is TGCAGTGCTAGATCGACAGGGACTAGCTACGAGCAGTACTTC. Amino acids: CSARSTGTSYEQYF.